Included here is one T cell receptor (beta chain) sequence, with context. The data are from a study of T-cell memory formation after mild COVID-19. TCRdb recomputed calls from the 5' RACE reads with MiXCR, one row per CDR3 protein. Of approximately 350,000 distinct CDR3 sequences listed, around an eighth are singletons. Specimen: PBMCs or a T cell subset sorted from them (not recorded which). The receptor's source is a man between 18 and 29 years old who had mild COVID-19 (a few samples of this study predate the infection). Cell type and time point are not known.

The CDR3 loop reads CASSLLDEQFF. CDR3 DNA: TGTGCCAGCAGTTTACTAGATGAGCAGTTCTTC. The chain combines TRBV12-3 or TRBV12-4 with TRBJ2-1, with D unresolved. Trimming removed 2 bases at V and 8 bases at J, with 4 bases between. The CDR3 is made up of 11 amino acids.